A selection of T cell receptor beta chains follows, all from one sample in a study of blood T cell repertoires in COVID-19. Clones were sequenced by immunoSEQ multiplex PCR, and TCRdb holds only the in-frame ones, with some missing. Here the sample spans 200,000 to 250,000 clones, approximately 80% being singletons. Sequences were obtained from peripheral blood. Source of these receptors: an older woman who had recovered from COVID-19. Each CDR3 is given with its conserved first and last residue. D genes are given only for firm matches. The size field is filled for only some rows; it gives once, few, many or a size class.

d_gene: TRBD1; j_gene: TRBJ2-7; abundance: NA; v_gene: TRBV18; CDR3aa: CASSGDRGSYEQYF; CDR3nt: TGTGCCAGCTCCGGGGACAGGGGAAGCTACGAGCAGTACTTC
d_gene: NA; j_gene: TRBJ2-2; abundance: NA; v_gene: TRBV11-2; CDR3aa: CASSKTRLGELFF; CDR3nt: TGTGCCAGCAGCAAGACTAGATTAGGGGAGCTGTTTTTT
d_gene: NA; j_gene: TRBJ1-5; abundance: NA; v_gene: TRBV4-1; CDR3aa: CASSQVRGPTGRFQPQHF; CDR3nt: TGCGCCAGCAGCCAAGTTCGGGGTCCGACAGGTCGTTTTCAGCCCCAGCATTTT
d_gene: NA; j_gene: TRBJ1-2; abundance: NA; v_gene: TRBV6-6; CDR3aa: CASSSTEKGYTF; CDR3nt: TGTGCCAGCAGTTCGACGGAGAAGGGCTACACCTTC
d_gene: NA; j_gene: TRBJ2-1; abundance: NA; v_gene: TRBV10-1; CDR3aa: CASSRAEPSSYNEQFF; CDR3nt: TGCGCCAGCTCGCGGGCCGAACCGAGCTCCTACAATGAGCAGTTCTTC
d_gene: NA; j_gene: TRBJ2-5; abundance: once; v_gene: TRBV25-1; CDR3aa: CASSDRGDKETQYF; CDR3nt: TGTGCCAGCAGTGACAGGGGGGACAAAGAGACCCAGTACTTC
d_gene: TRBD2; j_gene: TRBJ2-7; abundance: NA; v_gene: TRBV5-1; CDR3aa: CASSASGGSYEQYF; CDR3nt: TGCGCCAGCAGCGCTAGCGGGGGATCCTACGAGCAGTACTTC
d_gene: TRBD2; j_gene: TRBJ2-1; abundance: once; v_gene: TRBV7-3; CDR3aa: CASSLHGPAGGQFF; CDR3nt: TGTGCCAGCAGCCTCCATGGGCCAGCGGGGGGACAATTCTTC
d_gene: NA; j_gene: TRBJ2-7; abundance: NA; v_gene: TRBV12-3/TRBV12-4; CDR3aa: CASSINSYEQYF; CDR3nt: TGTGCCAGCAGTATCAACTCCTACGAGCAGTACTTC
d_gene: TRBD1; j_gene: TRBJ1-1; abundance: NA; v_gene: TRBV4-3; CDR3aa: CASSQGVGQGDYFF; CDR3nt: TGCGCCAGCAGCCAGGGCGTGGGACAGGGGGATTATTTCTTT
d_gene: TRBD2; j_gene: TRBJ2-3; abundance: NA; v_gene: TRBV7-3; CDR3aa: CASSFSGGATDTQYF; CDR3nt: TGTGCCAGCAGCTTCTCCGGGGGGGCGACAGATACGCAGTATTTT
d_gene: NA; j_gene: TRBJ2-3; abundance: NA; v_gene: TRBV5-1; CDR3aa: CASSLAEGDTQYF; CDR3nt: TGCGCCAGCAGCTTGGCCGAGGGAGATACGCAGTATTTT
d_gene: TRBD2; j_gene: TRBJ2-7; abundance: NA; v_gene: TRBV7-8; CDR3aa: CASSLGLADSYEQYF; CDR3nt: TGTGCCAGCAGCCTGGGACTAGCGGACTCCTACGAGCAGTACTTC
d_gene: TRBD1; j_gene: TRBJ2-7; abundance: NA; v_gene: TRBV27; CDR3aa: CASSVTGGAMYEQYF; CDR3nt: TGTGCCAGCAGTGTAACAGGGGGCGCGATGTACGAGCAGTACTTC
d_gene: NA; j_gene: TRBJ1-2; abundance: NA; v_gene: TRBV3-1/TRBV3-2; CDR3aa: CASSQDAGGANYGYTF; CDR3nt: TGTGCCAGCAGCCAAGATGCCGGAGGAGCTAACTATGGCTACACCTTC
d_gene: NA; j_gene: TRBJ2-4; abundance: NA; v_gene: TRBV5-4; CDR3aa: CASSLGGGENIQYF; CDR3nt: TGTGCCAGCAGCTTGGGGGGGGGCGAAAACATTCAGTACTTC
d_gene: TRBD1; j_gene: TRBJ1-3; abundance: NA; v_gene: TRBV27; CDR3aa: CASSATGYLTGNTIYF; CDR3nt: TGTGCCAGCAGTGCGACAGGGTATCTTACTGGAAACACCATATATTTT
d_gene: TRBD2; j_gene: TRBJ2-1; abundance: NA; v_gene: TRBV7-9; CDR3aa: CASSPLSGGSYNEQFF; CDR3nt: TGTGCCAGCAGCCCCTTATCGGGGGGCTCCTACAATGAGCAGTTCTTC
d_gene: TRBD1; j_gene: TRBJ1-1; abundance: NA; v_gene: TRBV3-1/TRBV3-2; CDR3aa: CASSQAWTGNTEAFF; CDR3nt: TGTGCCAGCAGCCAAGCCTGGACAGGTAACACTGAAGCTTTCTTT
d_gene: TRBD1; j_gene: TRBJ2-7; abundance: many; v_gene: TRBV19; CDR3aa: CASTPPGQDQTQYF; CDR3nt: TGTGCCAGTACTCCCCCGGGACAGGATCAAACGCAGTACTTC
d_gene: NA; j_gene: TRBJ2-7; abundance: NA; v_gene: TRBV11-2; CDR3aa: CASSLVTESYEQYF; CDR3nt: TGTGCCAGCAGCTTAGTCACAGAATCCTACGAGCAGTACTTC
d_gene: TRBD2; j_gene: TRBJ2-3; abundance: NA; v_gene: TRBV15; CDR3aa: CATSRRLATQYF; CDR3nt: TGTGCCACCAGCAGACGACTAGCGACGCAGTATTTT
d_gene: TRBD1; j_gene: TRBJ2-7; abundance: NA; v_gene: TRBV4-1; CDR3aa: CASSLRGVTGGYEQYF; CDR3nt: TGCGCCAGCAGCCTCAGGGGTGTGACAGGGGGCTACGAGCAGTACTTC
d_gene: NA; j_gene: TRBJ2-3; abundance: NA; v_gene: TRBV21-1; CDR3aa: CASSKVRTITTDTQYF; CDR3nt: TGTGCCAGCAGTAAAGTCCGTACTATCACCACAGATACGCAGTATTTT
d_gene: TRBD1; j_gene: TRBJ1-2; abundance: NA; v_gene: TRBV30; CDR3aa: CAWSLSRGRDYGYTF; CDR3nt: TGTGCCTGGAGCCTATCAAGGGGGCGCGACTATGGCTACACCTTC
d_gene: NA; j_gene: TRBJ1-1; abundance: NA; v_gene: TRBV19; CDR3aa: CASSIRGLNTEAFF; CDR3nt: TGTGCCAGTAGTATTAGGGGGTTGAACACTGAAGCTTTCTTT